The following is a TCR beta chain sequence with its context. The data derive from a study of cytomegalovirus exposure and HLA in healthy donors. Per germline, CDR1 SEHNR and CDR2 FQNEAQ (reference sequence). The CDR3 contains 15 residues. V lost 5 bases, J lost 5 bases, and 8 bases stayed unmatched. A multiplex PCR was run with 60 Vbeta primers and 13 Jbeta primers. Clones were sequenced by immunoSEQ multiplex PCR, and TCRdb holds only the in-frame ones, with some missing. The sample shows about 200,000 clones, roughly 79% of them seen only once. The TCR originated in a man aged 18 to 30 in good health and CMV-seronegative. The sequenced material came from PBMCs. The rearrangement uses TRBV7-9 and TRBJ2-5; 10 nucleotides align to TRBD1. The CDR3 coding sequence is TGTGCCAGCAGCCGGACAGGGGGGGGTGGGGAGACCCAGTACTTC. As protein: CASSRTGGGGETQYF.